The entry below gives a single T cell receptor beta chain sequence along with its context. What it recognizes is unknown. Germline CDR1 and CDR2: LNHNV and YYDKDF (reference sequence). The V end was cut by 3 bases, the J end by 3 bases, with 8 bases between. The CDR3 runs 13 residues. This sample is drawn from a study of Ad26.COV2.S vaccination and SARS-CoV-2 variants. Study-wide background: Administration of Ad26.COV2.S was intramuscular, either once or twice 56 days apart.

Regarding the study as a whole: Those who received vaccine or placebo ended up with similar non-spike TCR breadth. After vaccination, reports described spike-specific CD8+ and CD4+ T cell responses as showing substantial breadth.

The method was immunoSEQ multiplex PCR; TCRdb's version includes in-frame clones alone and lacks a portion of them. The table has about 350,000 clones, around nine tenths seen once; the top ten hold about 3%. Described treatment: 15 to 20 received Ad26.COV2.S at low or high dose, single or two shots; roughly five received placebo; per-sample allocation not given. Each sample was drawn 63 days after the first injection (of vaccine or placebo). An Ad26 vector expressing Wuhan-strain SARS-CoV-2 spike served as the vaccine. V gene TRBV15 combines with J gene TRBJ1-2; maybe TRBD1 (6 bases). Sequences were derived from peripheral blood, sampled in a trial of Ad26.COV2.S vaccine versus placebo. The sequence came from a person aged 18-65 years who received the Ad26.COV2.S COVID-19 vaccine or a placebo. In DNA, the CDR3 is TGTGCCACCAGCAGTACAGGGTACTATGGCTACACCTTC. Translating gives CATSSTGYYGYTF.